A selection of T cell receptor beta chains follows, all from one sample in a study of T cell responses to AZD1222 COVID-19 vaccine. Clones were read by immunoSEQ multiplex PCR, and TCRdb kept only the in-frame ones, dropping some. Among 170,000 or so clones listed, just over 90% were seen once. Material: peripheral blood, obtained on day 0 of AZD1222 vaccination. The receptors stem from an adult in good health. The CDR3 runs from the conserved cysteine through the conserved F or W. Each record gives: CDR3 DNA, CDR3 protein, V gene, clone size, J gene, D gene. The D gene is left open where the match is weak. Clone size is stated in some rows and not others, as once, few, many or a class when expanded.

DNA: TGTGCCAGTAGTACCCTGACAGGGGTAAGCTCCTACGAGCAGTACTTC
CDR3: CASSTLTGVSSYEQYF
V: TRBV19
size: -
J: TRBJ2-7
D: TRBD1

DNA: TGTGCCAGCAGAGCGCTAGCGGGGGGGCGTACAGATACGCAGTATTTT
CDR3: CASRALAGGRTDTQYF
V: TRBV2
size: -
J: TRBJ2-3
D: TRBD2

DNA: TGTGCCAGCAGCTTAGCGGGACTAGCGGCGGGAAATGAGCAGTTCTTC
CDR3: CASSLAGLAAGNEQFF
V: TRBV7-2
size: -
J: TRBJ2-1
D: TRBD2

DNA: TGTGCCAGCAGCTTAGAGGCCGGCTCAACCCTCCACTTT
CDR3: CASSLEAGSTLHF
V: TRBV7-9
size: -
J: TRBJ1-6
D: -

DNA: TGCGCCAGCAGCCAGGAGCTCCTATTCTTT
CDR3: CASSQELLFF
V: TRBV4-1
size: few
J: TRBJ1-1
D: -

DNA: TGTGCCACCAGCAGGGCAACCTCAGGGTCTACAGAGACCCAGTACTTC
CDR3: CATSRATSGSTETQYF
V: TRBV15
size: -
J: TRBJ2-5
D: -

DNA: TGTGCCAGCAGCAACACAGCAGAAGAGACCCAGTACTTC
CDR3: CASSNTAEETQYF
V: TRBV7-9
size: -
J: TRBJ2-5
D: -

DNA: TGTGCCAGCAGCTTAGATTCGGGCTTCTCTGGAAACACCATATATTTT
CDR3: CASSLDSGFSGNTIYF
V: TRBV11-1
size: -
J: TRBJ1-3
D: -

DNA: TGTGCCAGCAGTGACACAATAAACACTGAAGCTTTCTTT
CDR3: CASSDTINTEAFF
V: TRBV2
size: few
J: TRBJ1-1
D: -

DNA: TGTGCCAGTACCAACGGCCACGAGTTCCGGCAGTTCTTC
CDR3: CASTNGHEFRQFF
V: TRBV19
size: -
J: TRBJ2-1
D: -

DNA: TGTGCCAGCAGCGATACTAGGGAGGAATACTTC
CDR3: CASSDTREEYF
V: TRBV6-2/TRBV6-3
size: -
J: TRBJ2-7
D: -

DNA: TGTATGGACAGGGAGGCCCACGAGCAGTACTTC
CDR3: CMDREAHEQYF
V: TRBV23-1
size: -
J: TRBJ2-7
D: TRBD1

DNA: TGTGCCAGCAGCAACTATCGAGCGGGGGTTCTTTATCAGTACTTC
CDR3: CASSNYRAGVLYQYF
V: TRBV21-1
size: -
J: TRBJ2-5
D: -

DNA: TGTGCCAGCACCGGGTTTGACTATGGCTACACCTTC
CDR3: CASTGFDYGYTF
V: TRBV21-1
size: -
J: TRBJ1-2
D: -

DNA: TGTGCCAGTACCGAGGCAGGGGTCGGACGTACCGGGGAGCTGTTTTTT
CDR3: CASTEAGVGRTGELFF
V: TRBV19
size: -
J: TRBJ2-2
D: -

DNA: TGTGCCAGCAGCTTGGACACTACCAAAAACATTCAGTACTTC
CDR3: CASSLDTTKNIQYF
V: TRBV5-6
size: -
J: TRBJ2-4
D: -

DNA: TGCAGCGTTGCAGCGGGGGCCGGCTGGAATGAGCAGTTCTTC
CDR3: CSVAAGAGWNEQFF
V: TRBV29-1
size: -
J: TRBJ2-1
D: TRBD2

DNA: TGTGCCAGTAGTATTGGGACAGGGATTGGAGGGGGCTACACCTTC
CDR3: CASSIGTGIGGGYTF
V: TRBV19
size: -
J: TRBJ1-2
D: TRBD1

DNA: TGTGCCACCAGCAGAGATGGACAGTCTAATGAAAAACTGTTTTTT
CDR3: CATSRDGQSNEKLFF
V: TRBV15
size: -
J: TRBJ1-4
D: -